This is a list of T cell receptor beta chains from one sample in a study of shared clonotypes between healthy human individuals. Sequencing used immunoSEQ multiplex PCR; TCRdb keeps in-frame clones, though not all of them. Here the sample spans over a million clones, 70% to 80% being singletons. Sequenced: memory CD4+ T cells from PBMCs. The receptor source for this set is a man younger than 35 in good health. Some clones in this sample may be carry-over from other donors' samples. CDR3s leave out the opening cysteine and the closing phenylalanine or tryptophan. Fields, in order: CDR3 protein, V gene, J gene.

SVDSQY,TRBV29-1,TRBJ2-5
ASSQGRYFEAF,TRBV4-1,TRBJ1-1
ASSVSSGTYEQY,TRBV9,TRBJ2-7
ASSDRTLGEQY,TRBV7-2,TRBJ2-7
ASSLRTGASDEQY,TRBV7-2,TRBJ2-7
ASSLSTDTQY,TRBV11-2,TRBJ2-3
ASSLVRDSEGTDTQY,TRBV5-8,TRBJ2-3
ASSLFPGPNQPQH,TRBV7-3,TRBJ1-5
ASSLAGADTQY,TRBV4-3,TRBJ2-3
SVDRLAGGRDTQY,TRBV29-1,TRBJ2-3
ASSLSTSRDNEQF,TRBV7-8,TRBJ2-1
ASSLSGQGFGDTGELF,TRBV5-1,TRBJ2-2
ASSHNAGGYGYT,TRBV5-4,TRBJ1-2
ASSQEVRLLSSYEQY,TRBV4-2,TRBJ2-7
ASSQDGRAENTEAF,TRBV4-2,TRBJ1-1
ASSQKGGAGELF,TRBV4-1,TRBJ2-2
ASSAGAPDTQY,TRBV5-1,TRBJ2-3
ASSLYQLDYGYT,TRBV5-1,TRBJ1-2
ASSEGTGSGLPIANYGYT,TRBV5-1,TRBJ1-2
ASSRYDRDGETQY,TRBV4-1,TRBJ2-5
ASKASGSLNEQF,TRBV28,TRBJ2-1
ASRSTGAEAF,TRBV5-1,TRBJ1-1
ASSQVGQRGDEQF,TRBV4-1,TRBJ2-1
ASSLVGERFGYT,TRBV5-4,TRBJ1-2
ASSLRRSGQPQH,TRBV6-5,TRBJ1-5
ASSSLRGDTEAF,TRBV7-9,TRBJ1-1
ASSGGATNTGELF,TRBV18,TRBJ2-2
ASIVAGNNEQF,TRBV28,TRBJ2-1
SVIPLSEAF,TRBV29-1,TRBJ1-1
ATTDSSGNTIY,TRBV30,TRBJ1-3
ASSLQGRLTDTQY,TRBV5-6,TRBJ2-3
ASSLTGYGETQY,TRBV28,TRBJ2-5